These T cell receptor beta chains were read from a single sample in a study of monozygotic twins with inflammatory bowel disease. TCRdb reanalyzed the 5' RACE reads and collapses them to one entry per CDR3 protein, without DNA. The table for this sample gives more than 300,000 distinct CDR3 sequences. Material: blood. The receptors were sampled from a human donor with ulcerative colitis or Crohn's disease, or a healthy co-twin of an affected twin (not recorded which). The CDR3 runs from the conserved cysteine through the conserved F or W. The order of the fields is V gene, J gene, CDR3 protein.

>TRBV20-1|TRBJ2-7
CSAPAGTKYEQYF
>TRBV10-3|TRBJ1-6
CAIRSTLSSYNSPLHF
>TRBV7-6|TRBJ2-1
CASSLEAGFSEQFF
>TRBV6-5|TRBJ1-5
CASSYSRKSDQPQHF
>TRBV6-1|TRBJ2-4
CASSFRGPSMDIQYF
>TRBV3-1|TRBJ2-1
CASTLGTSQFF
>TRBV20-1|TRBJ2-3
CSASRRGVSADTQYF
>TRBV5-1|TRBJ2-3
CASSHNSGRDAQYF
>TRBV5-1|TRBJ2-7
CASSHESSLYEQYF
>TRBV24-1|TRBJ2-5
CATMDLGETQYF
>TRBV27|TRBJ2-4
CASSPWTEAKNIQYF
>TRBV7-2|TRBJ1-5
CASSQMQGGQPQHF
>TRBV27|TRBJ2-7
CASSPAGAPPYF
>TRBV5-1|TRBJ2-7
CASSLEVGRGDEQYF
>TRBV4-3|TRBJ2-3
CASSQGVVRTDTQYF
>TRBV20-1|TRBJ1-2
CSAGPGGFRGYTF
>TRBV5-1|TRBJ1-1
CASSRLSSTEAFF
>TRBV29-1|TRBJ2-7
CSRSRSQGVYEQYF
>TRBV3-1|TRBJ1-1
CASSQGTIGAGYTEAFF
>TRBV19|TRBJ2-7
CASIADSAPYEQYF
>TRBV29-1|TRBJ2-2
CSVEGLAGENTGELFF
>TRBV6-5|TRBJ1-3
CASSYVETFSGNTIYF
>TRBV7-9|TRBJ1-2
CAFYAGTGVGGYTF
>TRBV7-2|TRBJ2-5
CASSLWTGEETQYF
>TRBV5-1|TRBJ1-2
CASSLTWLSGYTF
>TRBV7-9|TRBJ1-1
CASSHTGGGTEAFF
>TRBV10-3|TRBJ1-1
CASVQNTEAFF
>TRBV16|TRBJ1-4
CASSPTPGQVVEKLFF
>TRBV6-2/TRBV6-3|TRBJ1-1
CTSSYSGGTEAFF
>TRBV12-3/TRBV12-4|TRBJ2-3
CASSARGVRGEDTQYF
>TRBV2|TRBJ1-3
CASSRQGSLSSGNTIYF
>TRBV5-1|TRBJ2-3
CASTLDRSTDTQYF
>TRBV20-1|TRBJ2-5
CSARDTGETQYF
>TRBV29-1|TRBJ1-5
CSVHQPGQVGQPQHF
>TRBV29-1|TRBJ2-5
CSVDVPGQQETQYF
>TRBV5-1|TRBJ2-3
CASSMAGAQTDTQYF
>TRBV29-1|TRBJ2-1
CSALAGGQNEQFF
>TRBV3-1|TRBJ2-5
CASSQIASLRETQYF
>TRBV7-9|TRBJ2-7
CASSLSGAHEQYF
>TRBV12-3/TRBV12-4|TRBJ1-2
CASSHPRDNYGYTF
>TRBV28|TRBJ2-1
CVSSLTGKAYNEQFF
>TRBV6-6|TRBJ1-5
CASSYGSNQPQHF
>TRBV10-3|TRBJ2-3
CAISPTGYGTDTQYF
>TRBV12-3/TRBV12-4|TRBJ1-4
CASSPRQGWRSGLFF
>TRBV4-3|TRBJ2-1
CASSQKGSSYNEQFF
>TRBV24-1|TRBJ2-2
CATSDSRSGNFNTGELFF
>TRBV5-1|TRBJ1-2
CASSLALDGNYGYTF
>TRBV18|TRBJ1-5
CASSPPRAGNQPQHF
>TRBV6-5|TRBJ2-3
CASRFTGIWGTDTQYF
>TRBV20-1|TRBJ2-1
CSVEPRNEQFF
>TRBV6-1|TRBJ1-1
CATLHRGLVNTEAFF
>TRBV27|TRBJ2-2
CASTINGGSGELFF
>TRBV12-3/TRBV12-4|TRBJ2-6
CASSFKVLLLSGANVLTF